This TCR beta chain originates from a study of T cells in Graves' hyperthyroidism and ophthalmopathy. Findings and limits, study-wide: Ophthalmopathy was predicted by the model a median of roughly 6.7 months ahead of onset.

This clonotype showed up many times. What it binds is not known. At one boundary the junction diverges from the germline segment, which might be a read error. There were TCR beta CDR3 regions amplified from RNA transcripts. First-round RT-PCR targeting the TCR CDR3 was performed with the HTBI primer set. Each CDR3 protein is one row after TCRdb ran MiXCR on the multiplex PCR reads. This table has around 260,000 distinct CDR3 sequences, 20% to 30% appearing once. Germline V gene data show CDR1 as MNHEY and CDR2 as SMNVEV (reference sequence). The CDR3 has 10 amino acids. The clonotype comes from a middle-aged man with Graves' hyperthyroidism that later progressed to Graves' ophthalmopathy. Sequencing was performed on blood. J is TRBJ1-3 and V is TRBV27; D is undetermined. DNA of the CDR3: TGTGCCAGCAGTTTCTCTGGGCTCAGTTTT. Translating it yields CASSFSGLSF.